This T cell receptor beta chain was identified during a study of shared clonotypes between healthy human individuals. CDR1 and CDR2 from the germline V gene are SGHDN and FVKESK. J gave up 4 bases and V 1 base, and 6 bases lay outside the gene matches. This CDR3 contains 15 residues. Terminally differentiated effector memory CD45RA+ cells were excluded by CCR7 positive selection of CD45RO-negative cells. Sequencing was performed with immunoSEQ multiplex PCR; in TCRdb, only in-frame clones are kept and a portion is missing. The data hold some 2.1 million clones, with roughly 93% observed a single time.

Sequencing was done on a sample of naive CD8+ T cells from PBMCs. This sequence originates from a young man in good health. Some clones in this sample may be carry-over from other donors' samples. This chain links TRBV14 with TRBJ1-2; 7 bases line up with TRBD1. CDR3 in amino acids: CASSQGHRDSYGYTF. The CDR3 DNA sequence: TGTGCCAGCAGCCAAGGGCACCGGGACAGCTATGGCTACACCTTC. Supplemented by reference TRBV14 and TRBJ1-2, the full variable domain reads EAGVTQFPSHSVIEKGQTVTLRCDPISGHDNLYWYRRVMGKEIKFLLHFVKESKQDESGMPNNRFLAERTGGTYSTLKVQPAELEDSGVYFCASSQGHRDSYGYTFGSGTRLTVV.